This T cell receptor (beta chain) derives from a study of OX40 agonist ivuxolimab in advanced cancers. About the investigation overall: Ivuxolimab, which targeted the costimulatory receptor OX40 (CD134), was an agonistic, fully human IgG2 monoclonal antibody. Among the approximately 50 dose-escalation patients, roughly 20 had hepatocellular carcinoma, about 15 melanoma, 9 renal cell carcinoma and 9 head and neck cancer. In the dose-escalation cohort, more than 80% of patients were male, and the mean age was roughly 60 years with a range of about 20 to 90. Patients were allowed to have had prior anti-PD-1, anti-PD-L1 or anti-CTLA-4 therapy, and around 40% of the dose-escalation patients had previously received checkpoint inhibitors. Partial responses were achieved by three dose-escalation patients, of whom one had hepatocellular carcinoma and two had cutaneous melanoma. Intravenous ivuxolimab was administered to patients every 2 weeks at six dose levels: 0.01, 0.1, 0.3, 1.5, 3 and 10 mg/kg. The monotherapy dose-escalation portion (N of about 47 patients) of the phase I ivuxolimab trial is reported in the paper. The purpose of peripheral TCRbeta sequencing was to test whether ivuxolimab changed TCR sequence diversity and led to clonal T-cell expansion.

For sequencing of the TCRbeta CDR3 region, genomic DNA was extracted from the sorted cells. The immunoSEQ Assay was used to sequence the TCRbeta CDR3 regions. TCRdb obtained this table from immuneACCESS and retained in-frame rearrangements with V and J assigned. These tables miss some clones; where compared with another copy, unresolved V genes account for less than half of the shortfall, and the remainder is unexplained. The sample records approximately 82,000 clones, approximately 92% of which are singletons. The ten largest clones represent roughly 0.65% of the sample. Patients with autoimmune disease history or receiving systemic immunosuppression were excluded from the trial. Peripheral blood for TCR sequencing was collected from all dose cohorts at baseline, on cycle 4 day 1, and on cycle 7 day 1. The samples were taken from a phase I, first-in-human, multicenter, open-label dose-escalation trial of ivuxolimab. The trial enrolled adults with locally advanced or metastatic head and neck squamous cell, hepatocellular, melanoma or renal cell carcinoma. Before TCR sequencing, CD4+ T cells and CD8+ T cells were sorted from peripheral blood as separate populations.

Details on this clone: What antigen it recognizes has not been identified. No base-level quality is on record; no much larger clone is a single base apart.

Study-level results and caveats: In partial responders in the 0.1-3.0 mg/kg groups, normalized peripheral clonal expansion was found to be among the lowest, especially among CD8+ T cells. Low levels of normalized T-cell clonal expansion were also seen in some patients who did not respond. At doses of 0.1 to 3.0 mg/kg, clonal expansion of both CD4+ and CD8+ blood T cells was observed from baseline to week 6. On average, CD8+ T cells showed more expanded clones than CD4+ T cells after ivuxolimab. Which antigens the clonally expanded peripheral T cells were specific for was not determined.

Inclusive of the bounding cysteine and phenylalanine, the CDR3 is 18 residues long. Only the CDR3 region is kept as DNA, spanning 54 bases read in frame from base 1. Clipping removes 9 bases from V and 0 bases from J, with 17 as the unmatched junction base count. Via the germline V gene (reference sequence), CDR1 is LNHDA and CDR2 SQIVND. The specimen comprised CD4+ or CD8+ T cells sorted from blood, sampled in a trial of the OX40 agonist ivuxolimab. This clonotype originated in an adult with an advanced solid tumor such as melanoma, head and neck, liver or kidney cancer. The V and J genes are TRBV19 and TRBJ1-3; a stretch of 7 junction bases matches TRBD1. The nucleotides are TGTGCCAGCCCCCCCGGCCTCTTCCGGGACAGCTCTGGAAACACCATATATTTT. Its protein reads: CASPPGLFRDSSGNTIYF.